The entry below gives a single TCR beta chain sequence along with its context. As yet, its antigen is unknown. Use of 60 Vbeta and 13 Jbeta primers characterized the PCR. The repertoire was sequenced with immunoSEQ multiplex PCR; TCRdb's copy has only in-frame clones and lacks some. The sample contains about 160,000 clones, roughly 80% of which appear only once. This specimen comes from a study of cytomegalovirus exposure and HLA in healthy donors. Study-level points and caveats: In a later analysis, a missense DCLRE1C variant was linked to TCR beta V- and J-gene trimming. Several of the most significant clusters appeared linked to common viral pathogens, based on a later analysis.

The donors were healthy bone marrow donors. CDR1 is SGHRS and CDR2 is YFSETQ in the germline V gene. There are 13 residues in the CDR3. V gave up 6 bases and J gave up 5 bases; unmatched junction bases: 7. V gene TRBV5-1 combines with J gene TRBJ2-5; 7 nucleotides match TRBD1. The clonotype originates from a man younger than 45 in good health and CMV-seropositive. Sequencing was carried out using PBMCs. The CDR3 here is CASMGQLRETQYF. The CDR3 coding sequence is TGCGCCAGCATGGGACAGCTCCGGGAGACCCAGTACTTC.